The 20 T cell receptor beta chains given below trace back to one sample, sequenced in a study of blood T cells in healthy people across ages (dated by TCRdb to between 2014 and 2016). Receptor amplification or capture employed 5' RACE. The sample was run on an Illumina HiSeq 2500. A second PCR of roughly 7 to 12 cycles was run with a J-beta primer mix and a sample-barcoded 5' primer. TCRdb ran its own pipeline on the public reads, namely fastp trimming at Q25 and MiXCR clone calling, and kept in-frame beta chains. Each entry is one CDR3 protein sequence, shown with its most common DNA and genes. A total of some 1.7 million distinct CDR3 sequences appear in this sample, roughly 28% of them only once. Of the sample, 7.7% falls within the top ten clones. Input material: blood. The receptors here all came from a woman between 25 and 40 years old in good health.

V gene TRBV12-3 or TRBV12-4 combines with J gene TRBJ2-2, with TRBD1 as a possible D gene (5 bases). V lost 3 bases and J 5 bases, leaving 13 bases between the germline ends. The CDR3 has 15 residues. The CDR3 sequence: CASSFLTDETGELFF. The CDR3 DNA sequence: TGTGCCAGCAGTTTCCTGACAGACGAAACCGGGGAGCTGTTTTTT.

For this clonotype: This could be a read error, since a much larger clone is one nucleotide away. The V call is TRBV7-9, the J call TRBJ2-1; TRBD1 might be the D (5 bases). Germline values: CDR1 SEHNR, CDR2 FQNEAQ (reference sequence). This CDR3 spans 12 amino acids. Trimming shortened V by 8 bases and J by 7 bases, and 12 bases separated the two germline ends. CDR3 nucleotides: TGTGCCAGCGGCCGCAGGGTAAATGAGCAGTTCTTC. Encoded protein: CASGRRVNEQFF.

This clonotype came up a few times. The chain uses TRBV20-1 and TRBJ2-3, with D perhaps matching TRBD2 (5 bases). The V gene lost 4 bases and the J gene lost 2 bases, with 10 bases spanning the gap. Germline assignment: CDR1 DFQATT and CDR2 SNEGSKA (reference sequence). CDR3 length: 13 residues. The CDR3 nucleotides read TGCAGTGCTAAACCTAGCCCCACAGATACGCAGTATTTT. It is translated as CSAKPSPTDTQYF.

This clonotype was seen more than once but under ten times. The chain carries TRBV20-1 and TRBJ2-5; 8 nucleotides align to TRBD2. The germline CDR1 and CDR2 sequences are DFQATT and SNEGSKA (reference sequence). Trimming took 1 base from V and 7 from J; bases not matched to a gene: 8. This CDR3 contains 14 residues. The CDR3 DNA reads TGCAGTGCTAGAGTAGGTAGCGGGGAAGGGACCCAGTACTTC. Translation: CSARVGSGEGTQYF.

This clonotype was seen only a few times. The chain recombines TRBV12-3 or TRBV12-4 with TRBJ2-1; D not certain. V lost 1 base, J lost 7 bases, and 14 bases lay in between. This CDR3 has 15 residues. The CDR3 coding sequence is TGTGCCAGCAGTTTAGAGGGCGGAGCTAGAAATGAGCAGTTCTTC. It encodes CASSLEGGARNEQFF.

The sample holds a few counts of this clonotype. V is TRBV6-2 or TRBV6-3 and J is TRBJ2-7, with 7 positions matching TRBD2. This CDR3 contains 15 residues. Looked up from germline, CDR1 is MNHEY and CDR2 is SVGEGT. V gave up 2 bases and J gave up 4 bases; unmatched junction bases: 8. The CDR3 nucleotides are TGTGCCAGCAGTTACCCGGGAACTAGCGTATACGAGCAGTACTTC. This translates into CASSYPGTSVYEQYF.

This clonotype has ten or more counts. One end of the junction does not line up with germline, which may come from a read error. CDR3 region: CASSQGGAQETQYF. For the CDR3, the DNA is TGTGCCAGCAGCCAAGGGGGGGCCCAAGAGACCCAGTACTTC. V and J are TRBV4-1 and TRBJ2-5; the D gene is possibly TRBD2 (7 bases). Germline V lookup: CDR1 MGHRA, CDR2 YSYEKL. This CDR3 is built from 14 residues.

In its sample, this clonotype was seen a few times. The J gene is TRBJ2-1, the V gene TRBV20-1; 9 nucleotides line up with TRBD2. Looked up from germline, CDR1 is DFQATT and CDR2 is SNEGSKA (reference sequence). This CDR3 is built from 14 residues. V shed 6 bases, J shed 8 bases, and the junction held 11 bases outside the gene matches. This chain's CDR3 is CSAPLREGGHEQFF. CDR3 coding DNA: TGCAGTGCCCCTCTGCGGGAGGGGGGGCATGAGCAGTTCTTC.

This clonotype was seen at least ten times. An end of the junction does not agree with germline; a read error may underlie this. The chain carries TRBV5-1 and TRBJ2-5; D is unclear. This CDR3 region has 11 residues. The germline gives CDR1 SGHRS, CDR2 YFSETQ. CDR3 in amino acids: CASSFKETQYF. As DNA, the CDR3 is TGTGCCAGCAGTTTTAAAGAGACCCAGTACTTC.

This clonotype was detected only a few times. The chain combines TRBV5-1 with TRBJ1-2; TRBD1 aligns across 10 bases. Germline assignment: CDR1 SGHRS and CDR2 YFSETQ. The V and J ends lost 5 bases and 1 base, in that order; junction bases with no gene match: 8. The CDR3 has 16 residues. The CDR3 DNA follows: TGCGCCAGCAGGGCCGGGACAGGGGTTCTTAACTATGGCTACACCTTC. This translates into CASRAGTGVLNYGYTF.

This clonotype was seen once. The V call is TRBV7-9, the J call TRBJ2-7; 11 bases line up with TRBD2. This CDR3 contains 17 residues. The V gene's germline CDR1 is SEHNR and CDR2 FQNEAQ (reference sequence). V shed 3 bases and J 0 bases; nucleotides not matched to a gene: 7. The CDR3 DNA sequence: TGTGCCAGCAGCTTGGCTAGCGGGAGGTTTCTCTCCTACGAGCAGTACTTC. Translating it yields CASSLASGRFLSYEQYF.

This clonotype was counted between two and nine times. CDR3 sequence reads: CASNLDTGYQETQYF. CDR3 nucleotides: TGTGCCAGCAACCTGGACACCGGGTACCAAGAGACCCAGTACTTC. The chain links TRBV2 to TRBJ2-5; maybe TRBD1 (5 bases). The V end was cut by 7 bases, the J end by 0 bases, with 15 bases between. Germline V CDR1 and CDR2: SNHLY, FYNNEI. The CDR3 loop spans 15 amino acids.

CDR3 sequence reads: CATSREGTGPRETQYF. CDR3 in DNA: TGTGCCACCAGCAGAGAAGGGACTGGACCTAGGGAGACCCAGTACTTC. This sequence joins TRBV15 and TRBJ2-5; D perhaps matches TRBD2 (6 bases). The CDR3 length is 16 residues. The V end was cut by 0 bases, the J end by 5 bases, with 16 bases between. Germline-derived CDR1 and CDR2 are LNHNV and YYDKDF (reference sequence).

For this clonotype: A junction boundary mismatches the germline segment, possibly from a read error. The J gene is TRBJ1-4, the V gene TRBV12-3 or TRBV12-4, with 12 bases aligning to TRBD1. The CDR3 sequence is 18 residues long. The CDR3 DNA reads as TGTGCCAGCAGCGGGACAGGGGGCAGGAAGGGGACTAATGAAAAACGGTTTTTT. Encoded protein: CASSGTGGRKGTNEKRFF.

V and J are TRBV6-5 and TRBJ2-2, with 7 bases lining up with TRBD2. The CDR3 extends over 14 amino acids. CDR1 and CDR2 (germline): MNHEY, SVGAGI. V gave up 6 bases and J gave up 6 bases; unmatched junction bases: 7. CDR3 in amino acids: CASSPGRDPGELFF. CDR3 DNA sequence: TGTGCCAGCAGCCCGGGGAGGGATCCCGGGGAGCTGTTTTTT.

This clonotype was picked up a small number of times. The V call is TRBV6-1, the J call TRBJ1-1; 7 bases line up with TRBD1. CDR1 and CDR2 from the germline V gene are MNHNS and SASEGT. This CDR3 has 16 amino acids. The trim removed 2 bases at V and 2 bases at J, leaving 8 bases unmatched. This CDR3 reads CASSEINRGLNTEAFF. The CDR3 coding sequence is TGTGCCAGCAGTGAAATAAACAGGGGTTTAAACACTGAAGCTTTCTTT.

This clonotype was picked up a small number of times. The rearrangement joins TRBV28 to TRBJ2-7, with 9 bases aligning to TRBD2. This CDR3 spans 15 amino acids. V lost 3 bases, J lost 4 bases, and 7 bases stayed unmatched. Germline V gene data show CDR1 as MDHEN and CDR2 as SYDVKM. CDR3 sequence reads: CASSFGRGGPYEQYF. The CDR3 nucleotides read TGTGCCAGCAGTTTCGGGCGGGGGGGCCCTTACGAGCAGTACTTC.

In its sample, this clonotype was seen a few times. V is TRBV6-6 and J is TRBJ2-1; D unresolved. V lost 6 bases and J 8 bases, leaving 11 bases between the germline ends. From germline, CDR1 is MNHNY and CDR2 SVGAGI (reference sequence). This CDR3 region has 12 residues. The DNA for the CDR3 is TGTGCCAGCAGGACCCCTCTCGATGAGCAGTTCTTC. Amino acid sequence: CASRTPLDEQFF.

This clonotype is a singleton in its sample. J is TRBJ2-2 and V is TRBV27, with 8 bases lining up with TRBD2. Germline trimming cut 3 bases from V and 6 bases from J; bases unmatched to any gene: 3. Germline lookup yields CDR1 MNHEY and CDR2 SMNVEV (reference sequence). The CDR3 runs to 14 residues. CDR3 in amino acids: CASSLLTSAGELFF. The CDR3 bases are TGTGCCAGCAGTTTGCTGACTAGCGCCGGGGAGCTGTTTTTT.

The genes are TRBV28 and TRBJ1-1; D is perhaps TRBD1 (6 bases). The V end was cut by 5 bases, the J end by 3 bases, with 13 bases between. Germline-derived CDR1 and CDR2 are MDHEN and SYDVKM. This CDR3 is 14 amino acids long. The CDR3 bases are TGTGCCAGCAGTGTCAGGGGATTTTACACTGAAGCTTTCTTT. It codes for CASSVRGFYTEAFF.